This is a list of T cell receptor beta chains from one sample in a study of cytomegalovirus exposure and HLA in healthy donors. The table came from immunoSEQ multiplex PCR; TCRdb's copy has only in-frame clones and leaves some out. The sample records 95,000 to 110,000 clones, roughly 82% being singletons. The sequenced material came from PBMCs. These TCRs come from a man aged 25-40 years in good health and CMV-seropositive. The CDR3 runs from the conserved cysteine through the conserved F or W. A D gene is named only where the DNA matches it firmly. For some rows the clone size is stated as once, few or many, or as a class when expanded; others skip it.

NA	NA	TRBV27	TRBJ1-5	CASSFRGAHQPQHF	TGTGCCAGCAGTTTTCGGGGGGCGCATCAGCCCCAGCATTTT
NA	NA	TRBV6-6	TRBJ1-1	CASSRDQVLNTEAFF	TGTGCCAGCAGCCGAGATCAAGTCTTGAACACTGAAGCTTTCTTT
NA	once	TRBV19	TRBJ1-2	CASSTSGANYGYTF	TGTGCCAGTAGTACGTCCGGGGCTAACTATGGCTACACCTTC
NA	once	TRBV6-6	TRBJ1-4	CASSTGVNEKLFF	TGTGCCAGCAGCACCGGGGTTAATGAAAAACTGTTTTTT
NA	NA	TRBV18	TRBJ2-4	CASSGGAGAKNIQYF	TGTGCCAGCTCTGGGGGGGCAGGGGCCAAAAACATTCAGTACTTC
NA	once	TRBV2	TRBJ1-2	CASSEPGANGYTF	TGTGCCAGCAGTGAACCAGGGGCAAATGGCTACACCTTC
TRBD1	NA	TRBV6-5	TRBJ1-6	CASSYSEAGGDSPLHF	TGTGCCAGCAGTTACTCTGAAGCAGGGGGAGATTCACCCCTCCACTTT
NA	once	TRBV7-9	TRBJ1-2	CASSLGFGGKVYGYTF	TGTGCCAGCAGCTTAGGTTTTGGGGGGAAGGTCTATGGCTACACCTTC
NA	NA	TRBV5-6	TRBJ1-2	CASSLVAGRGYGYTF	TGTGCCAGCAGCTTGGTCGCGGGCAGGGGTTATGGCTACACCTTC
NA	NA	TRBV29-1	TRBJ2-5	CSVVSREETQYF	TGCAGCGTTGTGTCTCGGGAGGAGACCCAGTACTTC
NA	NA	TRBV10-2	TRBJ2-3	CATEGGPASSGTDTQYF	TGCGCCACTGAGGGGGGGCCAGCTTCATCCGGCACAGATACGCAGTATTTT
TRBD2	NA	TRBV5-1	TRBJ2-3	CASQSSGGTDTQYF	TGCGCCAGCCAGAGTAGCGGGGGCACAGATACGCAGTATTTT
TRBD1	NA	TRBV2	TRBJ1-5	CASSLDRGGNQPQHF	TGTGCCAGCAGCCTGGACAGGGGTGGCAATCAGCCCCAGCATTTT
TRBD2	NA	TRBV11-2	TRBJ2-2	CASSYLAGGQTGELFF	TGTGCCAGCAGCTACCTAGCGGGGGGTCAAACCGGGGAGCTGTTTTTT
NA	few	TRBV20-1	TRBJ2-1	CSARADEQFF	TGCAGTGCCCGTGCGGATGAGCAGTTCTTC
TRBD1	NA	TRBV19	TRBJ1-1	CASSGTGGNTEAFF	TGTGCCAGTAGTGGGACAGGGGGGAACACTGAAGCTTTCTTT
TRBD2	NA	TRBV5-1	TRBJ2-3	CASSWGGDTQYF	TGCGCCAGCAGCTGGGGGGGGGATACGCAGTATTTT
NA	NA	TRBV19	TRBJ1-2	CASRGAGSPRGYTF	TGTGCCAGTAGAGGAGCCGGCAGCCCTAGGGGCTACACCTTC
TRBD2	NA	TRBV12-5	TRBJ2-5	CASGYGTIAGGQNKAQYF	TGTGCTAGTGGTTACGGCACCATAGCGGGGGGCCAGAATAAGGCCCAGTACTTC
NA	few	TRBV19	TRBJ1-5	CASSSWSGRKQPQHF	TGTGCCAGTAGTAGCTGGTCAGGAAGAAAACAGCCCCAGCATTTT
TRBD1	NA	TRBV10-2	TRBJ2-1	CASSPEEGGAYNEQFF	TGCGCCAGCAGCCCCGAGGAAGGGGGCGCCTACAATGAGCAGTTCTTC
NA	few	TRBV5-1	TRBJ2-3	CASSPGTHSGYF	TGCGCCAGCAGCCCGGGGACTCACTCCGGGTATTTT
NA	NA	TRBV21-1	TRBJ2-7	CASSKRSGRGYEQYF	TGTGCCAGCAGCAAACGAAGTGGCAGGGGGTACGAGCAGTACTTC
NA	NA	TRBV7-2	TRBJ2-3	CASSLGPIGTQYF	TGTGCCAGCAGCTTAGGCCCTATCGGTACGCAGTATTTT
TRBD2	few	TRBV11-2	TRBJ2-1	CASSLVWSGGRTYNEQFF	TGTGCCAGCAGCTTAGTTTGGAGCGGGGGGCGGACCTACAATGAGCAGTTCTTC
TRBD1	NA	TRBV6-1	TRBJ2-2	CASRGGQGATGELFF	TGTGCCAGCAGGGGGGGACAGGGGGCGACCGGGGAGCTGTTTTTT
TRBD1	NA	TRBV5-1	TRBJ1-1	CASSLQGASGLNTEAFF	TGCGCCAGCAGCCTACAGGGGGCGAGCGGTCTGAACACTGAAGCTTTCTTT
NA	few	TRBV6-5	TRBJ2-5	CASSYSRGSQYF	TGTGCCAGCAGTTACTCGAGAGGGTCCCAGTACTTC
NA	NA	TRBV5-1	TRBJ2-4	CASSFAGENIQYF	TGCGCCAGCAGCTTCGCAGGGGAAAACATTCAGTACTTC
NA	NA	TRBV7-3	TRBJ2-3	CASSLLARTDTQYF	TGTGCCAGCAGCTTACTAGCCCGCACAGATACGCAGTATTTT
NA	NA	TRBV7-2	TRBJ1-5	CASSSKGRGGDQPQHF	TGTGCCAGCAGCTCCAAGGGCAGGGGTGGGGATCAGCCCCAGCATTTT
TRBD2	NA	TRBV2	TRBJ2-7	CASSPGSGGAYYEQYF	TGTGCCAGCAGCCCCGGGAGCGGGGGGGCCTACTACGAGCAGTACTTC
TRBD2	NA	TRBV7-9	TRBJ2-7	CASSLGGPTTYEQYF	TGTGCCAGCAGCTTGGGAGGGCCCACCACCTACGAGCAGTACTTC
TRBD2	NA	TRBV7-9	TRBJ2-3	CASSRGGQQYYTDTQYF	TGTGCCAGCAGCCGGGGGGGCCAACAATATTACACAGATACGCAGTATTTT
NA	NA	TRBV7-9	TRBJ1-6	CASSSDSYNSPLHF	TGTGCCAGCAGCTCAGACAGCTATAATTCACCCCTCCACTTT
NA	NA	TRBV5-6	TRBJ1-3	CASSLLGGGNTIYF	TGTGCCAGCAGCTTATTAGGGGGTGGAAACACCATATATTTT
TRBD2	few	TRBV19	TRBJ2-7	CASSMSATGGREQYF	TGTGCCAGTAGTATGAGTGCAACGGGGGGGCGGGAGCAGTACTTC
TRBD1	few	TRBV7-2	TRBJ1-2	CASSLVGQGNYGYTF	TGTGCCAGCAGCTTAGTGGGACAGGGCAACTATGGCTACACCTTC
TRBD2	few	TRBV7-3	TRBJ2-1	CASSSGLAGGYSYNEQFF	TGTGCCAGCAGCTCGGGACTAGCGGGGGGCTACTCCTACAATGAGCAGTTCTTC
TRBD1	NA	TRBV19	TRBJ2-3	CASRQGAWRTTDTQYF	TGTGCCAGTAGGCAGGGGGCTTGGCGTACCACAGATACGCAGTATTTT
NA	NA	TRBV29-1	TRBJ2-1	CSVDSIAWDEQFF	TGCAGCGTTGATAGCATAGCGTGGGATGAGCAGTTCTTC
NA	once	TRBV6-1	TRBJ2-1	CASSESGGTSSYNEQFF	TGTGCCAGCAGTGAGAGTGGGGGGACGAGCTCCTACAATGAGCAGTTCTTC
TRBD1	few	TRBV7-2	TRBJ2-5	CASSWTGGGLETQYF	TGTGCCAGCAGCTGGACAGGGGGCGGGTTGGAGACCCAGTACTTC
NA	NA	TRBV5-1	TRBJ2-3	CASSLFYRGFTTDTQYF	TGCGCCAGCAGCTTGTTTTATCGGGGATTTACCACAGATACGCAGTATTTT
NA	NA	TRBV5-1	TRBJ2-6	CASTTAPGTGANGLTF	TGCGCCAGCACCACTGCGCCAGGGACTGGGGCCAACGGCCTGACTTTC
NA	NA	TRBV11-3	TRBJ1-1	CASSHRGYTEAFF	TGTGCCAGCAGCCATAGGGGGTACACTGAAGCTTTCTTT
TRBD1	NA	TRBV4-1	TRBJ2-5	CASSQPVKGAGGETQYF	TGCGCCAGCAGCCAACCCGTGAAAGGGGCAGGGGGTGAGACCCAGTACTTC
TRBD1	NA	TRBV5-1	TRBJ2-7	CASSLGTGGGEQYF	TGCGCCAGCAGCTTAGGGACAGGGGGGGGTGAGCAGTACTTC